This T cell receptor (beta chain) came from a study of blood T cell repertoires in COVID-19. Study-level background: Specimens from acute and convalescent COVID-19 originated in the United States, Italy and Spain. The analysed material was cDNA or gDNA that came from T cells, B-cell-depleted T cells, or PBMCs.

Germline lookup yields CDR1 LNHDA and CDR2 SQIVND (reference sequence). CDR3 length: 13 residues. V lost 5 bases to trimming and J lost 5 bases, with 10 bases between them. In Seattle, patients joined the study during active infection and were tracked longitudinally. As processed by the authors: The assay estimated nucleated cells by amplifying reference gene primers. The repertoire was sequenced with immunoSEQ multiplex PCR; TCRdb's copy has only in-frame clones and lacks some. The DNA was the basis for D and trimming; V, J and clone size are from that table. The sample carries 200,000 to 250,000 clones, around 80% recorded once.

Sequenced sample: peripheral blood. The clonotype originates from a woman of 80 years or more with COVID-19, enrolled during active disease. This chain connects TRBV19 to TRBJ1-5; TRBD1 is a possible D gene (6 bases). This CDR3 is CASSRGAYQPQHF. CDR3 DNA sequence: TGTGCCAGTAGTCGGGGGGCATATCAGCCCCAGCATTTT.